What follows are 20 T cell receptor beta chains derived from one specimen sequenced in a study of blood T cell repertoires in COVID-19. The assay was immunoSEQ multiplex PCR, and TCRdb's table has in-frame clones only and misses some. The repertoire holds 100,000 to 120,000 clones, with 81% as singletons. Sequencing was carried out using peripheral blood. These receptor sequences come from a man aged 80 or over with acute or convalescent COVID-19.

The chain couples TRBV2 to TRBJ2-6; 10 positions agree with TRBD1. The germline gives CDR1 SNHLY, CDR2 FYNNEI. J lost 13 bases, V lost 6 bases, and 6 bases had no gene match. The CDR3 length is 13 residues. CDR3 sequence (DNA): TGTGCCAGCAGGGGACAGGGGCGTACGGTCCTGACTTTC. Translated: CASRGQGRTVLTF.

This chain links TRBV29-1 with TRBJ2-3; 7 nucleotides agree with TRBD2. Unmatched junction bases numbered 6, after V lost 4 bases and J lost 2 bases. CDR3 length: 14 amino acids. CDR1 is SQVTM and CDR2 is ANQGSEA in the germline V gene. Written as DNA, the CDR3 is TGCAGCGTTGCCGGGGGGAGCCCCACAGATACGCAGTATTTT. Translated: CSVAGGSPTDTQYF.

The rearrangement uses TRBV7-9 and TRBJ2-7; D is possibly TRBD2 (6 bases). The germline CDR1 and CDR2 sequences are SEHNR and FQNEAQ (reference sequence). The CDR3 length is 14 residues. Trimming removed 4 bases from V and 2 bases from J, with 12 bases in between. The CDR3 DNA follows: TGTGCCAGCAGCTCCCGGGACTTTCCCTACGAGCAGTACTTC. Its protein product is CASSSRDFPYEQYF.

This clone has only one observation. An end of the junction differs from the germline gene, which may be a read error. This rearrangement joins TRBV7-3 to TRBJ1-2; D uncertain. The CDR3 extends over 14 amino acids. Germline CDR1 reads SGHTA; CDR2 reads FQGTGA. The CDR3 sequence is CASSSREAHYCYTF. CDR3 DNA sequence: TGTGCCAGCAGCTCGCGGGAGGCCCACTATTGCTACACCTTC.

The chain links TRBV6-6 to TRBJ2-3, with TRBD2 matching over 13 bases. This CDR3 region has 17 residues. Germline CDR1 MNHNY, CDR2 SVGAGI (reference sequence). Germline trimming cut 5 bases from V and 2 bases from J; bases unmatched to any gene: 7. The CDR3 sequence: CASSRTGTSGDTDTQYF. DNA for the CDR3: TGTGCCAGCAGTCGCACCGGGACTAGCGGGGACACAGATACGCAGTATTTT.

The rearrangement uses TRBV28 and TRBJ2-1, with 9 bases identical to TRBD1. The CDR3 is made up of 16 amino acids. The V gene's germline CDR1 is MDHEN and CDR2 SYDVKM. With 4 bases clipped from V and 0 bases from J, the junction kept 4 bases outside the gene matches. CDR3 in DNA: TGTGCCAGCAGTTCTCCGACAGGGGGCTCCTACAATGAGCAGTTCTTC. It is translated as CASSSPTGGSYNEQFF.

The chain couples TRBV25-1 to TRBJ2-5, with 7 nucleotides matching TRBD1. Trimming took 0 bases from V and 2 from J; bases not matched to a gene: 6. In germline, CDR1 is MGHDK, CDR2 SYGVNS. This CDR3 has 16 residues. The CDR3 DNA reads as TGTGCCAGCAGTGAATATTGGGACAGAAGTCAAGAGACCCAGTACTTC. As protein: CASSEYWDRSQETQYF.

V is TRBV29-1 and J is TRBJ1-4; the D gene is possibly TRBD1 (6 bases). Germline-derived CDR1 and CDR2 are SQVTM and ANQGSEA. Trimming pared 4 bases from V and 8 bases from J, leaving 14 bases between. The length of the CDR3 is 13 residues. CDR3 amino acids: CSVGRGLNEKLFF. The CDR3 nucleotides are TGCAGCGTTGGAAGGGGGTTAAACGAAAAACTGTTTTTT.

This sequence joins TRBV19 and TRBJ2-1; D is unresolved. The germline V gene has CDR1 LNHDA and CDR2 SQIVND (reference sequence). This CDR3 is built from 15 residues. Trimming took 2 bases from V and 7 from J, leaving 15 bases between them. The CDR3 nucleotides are TGTGCCAGTAGTATAACGCCGAACCGAGTGAATGAGCAGTTCTTC. Residues: CASSITPNRVNEQFF.

The J gene is TRBJ2-1, the V gene TRBV6-5, with D tentatively TRBD2 (5 bases). This CDR3 contains 15 residues. Germline CDR1 MNHEY, CDR2 SVGAGI. The V end was cut by 6 bases, the J end by 2 bases, with 14 bases between. The CDR3 here is CASSPAGRAYNEQFF. As DNA, the CDR3 is TGTGCCAGCAGCCCCGCGGGTAGGGCCTACAATGAGCAGTTCTTC.

The rearrangement uses TRBV6-6 and TRBJ2-3; D is possibly TRBD1 (5 bases). There are 15 residues in the CDR3. V dropped 5 bases and J dropped 7 bases, with 19 bases sitting between them. Germline V gene lookup returns CDR1 MNHNY and CDR2 SVGAGI (reference sequence). The CDR3 protein is CASSASGQGRNTQYF. CDR3 nucleotide sequence: TGTGCCAGCAGTGCATCCGGCCAGGGTAGGAATACGCAGTATTTT.

The rearrangement uses TRBV28 and TRBJ2-6; D remains unclear. Trimming shortened V by 5 bases and J by 4 bases, and 9 bases separated the two germline ends. The CDR3 length is 14 residues. Looked up from germline, CDR1 is MDHEN and CDR2 is SYDVKM. The CDR3 loop is CASSTAGGANVLTF. The CDR3 DNA is TGTGCCAGCAGTACAGCCGGCGGGGCCAACGTCCTGACTTTC.

The genes are TRBV15 and TRBJ1-1; D not resolved. Trimming stripped 0 bases from V and 1 base from J, with 18 bases between. This CDR3 has 18 residues. The germline gives CDR1 LNHNV, CDR2 YYDKDF (reference sequence). CDR3 coding DNA: TGTGCCACCAGCAGAGATTCTCGGCGGGCCGGTAGGAACACTGAAGCTTTCTTT. This encodes CATSRDSRRAGRNTEAFF.

The rearrangement uses TRBV11-3 and TRBJ2-1, with TRBD2 matching over 11 bases. V trimming: 6 bases; J trimming: 6 bases; junction bases outside the gene matches: 7. Germline V gives CDR1 SGHNT, CDR2 YENEEA. CDR3 length: 15 amino acids. CDR3 DNA sequence: TGTGCCAGCAGTCCAAGACTAGCGGGAATCAATGAGCAGTTCTTC. Its translation: CASSPRLAGINEQFF.

The V and J genes are TRBV11-2 and TRBJ1-1, with TRBD1 matching 7 bases. Germline lookup yields CDR1 SGHAT and CDR2 FQNNGV. The CDR3 loop spans 13 amino acids. Losses at the gene ends were 0 bases for V and 11 bases for J; bases not matched to a gene: 6. The CDR3, as DNA: TGTGCCAGCAGCTTAGATCCTAGGGGGCTGGCTTTCTTT. Translated: CASSLDPRGLAFF.

Concerning this clone itself: Other DNA sequences in the sample encode the same CDR3. Here the CDR3 reads CASAGSGDYTWDEQFF. DNA of the CDR3: TGCGCCAGCGCCGGAAGTGGGGACTACACTTGGGATGAGCAGTTCTTC. V gene TRBV5-1 combines with J gene TRBJ2-1; 7 positions agree with TRBD2. V shed 7 bases and J 8 bases; nucleotides not matched to a gene: 18. The length of the CDR3 is 16 residues. Germline CDR1 and CDR2: SGHRS and YFSETQ.

The chain joins TRBV6-2 or TRBV6-3 to TRBJ2-2; 11 nucleotides align to TRBD2. In germline, CDR1 is MNHEY, CDR2 SVGEGT. V dropped 6 bases and J dropped 5; count of bases not matched to a gene: 5. CDR3 length: 15 amino acids. In DNA, the CDR3 is TGTGCCAGCAGCCCACTAGCGGGAGATACCGGGGAGCTGTTTTTT. Its translation is CASSPLAGDTGELFF.

The chain is built from TRBV10-3 and TRBJ2-7; 11 bases align to TRBD1. J was trimmed by 6 bases and V by 4 bases; bases with no gene match: 11. Germline assignment: CDR1 ENHRY and CDR2 SYGVKD. CDR3 size: 16 residues. The CDR3 sequence: CAISGSWGQGGIEQYF. CDR3 DNA sequence: TGTGCCATCAGTGGGAGTTGGGGACAGGGGGGCATCGAGCAGTACTTC.

This clone was counted once. The CDR3 DNA sequence: TGTGCCAGCAGCTTGAACCAGGGCCTCTACGAGCAGTACTTC. Translation: CASSLNQGLYEQYF. The chain combines TRBV7-6 with TRBJ2-7, with D maybe TRBD1 (5 bases). V was pared by 3 bases and J by 3 bases, with 12 bases between. This CDR3 is 14 amino acids long. Germline CDR1 and CDR2: SGHVS and FNYEAQ.

A note on this clone: The sample has other DNA sequences that encode this CDR3 too. V and J are TRBV18 and TRBJ2-2; a weak D match, TRBD2 (6 bases). Germline assignment: CDR1 KGHSH and CDR2 LQKENI. The CDR3 sequence is 15 residues long. Trimming pared 1 base from V and 3 bases from J, leaving 9 bases between. The CDR3 loop reads CASSPRTGDTGELFF. The CDR3 DNA reads TGTGCCAGCTCACCACGGACGGGGGACACCGGGGAGCTGTTTTTT.